One sample yielded the 27 T cell receptor beta chains listed below, sequenced in a study of T cell responses to AZD1222 COVID-19 vaccine. TCRdb's table, derived via immunoSEQ multiplex PCR, lists solely in-frame clones and lacks some. The table has some 74,000 clones, 80% seen once. This specimen was peripheral blood, taken on day 0 of AZD1222 vaccination. Receptors were obtained from an adult in good health.

J is TRBJ2-3 and V is TRBV27, with TRBD1 matching 10 bases. J was trimmed by 4 bases and V by 1 base; bases with no gene match: 5. CDR3 length: 16 residues. Germline CDR1 reads MNHEY; CDR2 reads SMNVEV (reference sequence). Here the CDR3 DNA reads TGTGCCAGCAGTTTATTAGGACAGGGGGTGGCAGATACGCAGTATTTT. Its protein is CASSLLGQGVADTQYF.

This rearrangement joins TRBV6-5 to TRBJ1-1, with D perhaps TRBD1 (5 bases). The CDR3 covers 14 residues. Germline CDR1 reads MNHEY; CDR2 reads SVGAGI. V was clipped by 6 bases and J by 5 bases, with 16 bases between them. CDR3 sequence: CASSPQSGRTEAFF. The CDR3 DNA is TGTGCCAGCAGCCCCCAGTCAGGGAGGACTGAAGCTTTCTTT.

J is TRBJ1-2 and V is TRBV7-8, with 9 nucleotides matching TRBD1. V was clipped by 1 base and J by 7 bases; unmatched bases: 7. The CDR3 is 15 residues long. CDR1 and CDR2 (germline): SGHVS, FQNEAQ. The CDR3 DNA follows: TGTGCCAGCAGCTTAGACTTCGGGACAGGGACTGGCTACACCTTC. Its translation: CASSLDFGTGTGYTF.

This chain links TRBV10-2 with TRBJ1-1; D unclear. Germline V gives CDR1 WSHSY, CDR2 SAAADI. The CDR3 has 13 residues. The V end lost 9 bases, the J end lost 6 bases, and 17 bases lay between the germline ends. CDR3 amino acids: CASRLGGVSEAFF. CDR3 bases: TGCGCCAGTCGGCTAGGCGGGGTCTCTGAAGCTTTCTTT.

The chain carries TRBV5-1 and TRBJ1-2; no firm D call. V was clipped by 0 bases and J by 4 bases, with 7 bases between them. The germline gives CDR1 SGHRS, CDR2 YFSETQ. The length of the CDR3 is 13 residues. CDR3 DNA: TGCGCCAGCAGCTTGGACGGGATCTATGGCTACACCTTC. Translated: CASSLDGIYGYTF.

V is TRBV5-5 and J is TRBJ1-1, with D possibly TRBD1 on 5 matching bases. V lost 4 bases to trimming and J lost 1 base, with 11 bases between them. The CDR3 contains 14 residues. Germline V gives CDR1 SGHKS, CDR2 YYEKEE (reference sequence). The CDR3 DNA reads TGTGCCAGCAGCCCGCCCACAGGGAACACTGAAGCTTTCTTT. Amino acid sequence: CASSPPTGNTEAFF.

This clone was seen a few times. The genes are TRBV20-1 and TRBJ1-6; weak D call: TRBD1 (5 bases). The CDR3 has 16 residues. Per the germline V gene, CDR1 is DFQATT and CDR2 is SNEGSKA (reference sequence). Trimming removed 3 bases at V and 8 bases at J, with 20 bases between. Here the CDR3 DNA reads TGCAGTGCTAGTTGGGGGAGGAATCGGGGAGATTCACCCCTCCACTTT. It encodes CSASWGRNRGDSPLHF.

The chain employs TRBV7-2 and TRBJ2-1; D remains unclear. V was trimmed by 5 bases and J by 5 bases, leaving 4 bases between them. The CDR3 runs to 11 residues. Germline CDR1 reads SGHTA; CDR2 reads FQGNSA. The CDR3 sequence: CASSPDNEQFF. The CDR3 bases are TGTGCCAGCAGCCCGGACAATGAGCAGTTCTTC.

The V and J genes are TRBV7-6 and TRBJ2-2, with TRBD1 matching over 12 bases. The V and J ends lost 4 bases and 6 bases, in that order; junction bases with no gene match: 6. Germline values: CDR1 SGHVS, CDR2 FNYEAQ. This CDR3 has 16 residues. CDR3 sequence: CASSSRDRGRPGELFF. The CDR3 bases are TGTGCCAGCAGCTCCCGGGACAGGGGGCGCCCCGGGGAGCTGTTTTTT. The whole variable domain, remainder taken from reference TRBV7-6 and TRBJ2-2, is GAGVSQSPRYKVTKRGQDVALRCDPISGHVSLYWYRQALGQGPEFLTYFNYEAQQDKSGLPNDRFSAERPEGSISTLTIQRTEQRDSAMYRCASSSRDRGRPGELFFGEGSRLTVL.

The chain is built from TRBV5-6 and TRBJ1-4, with D unclear. Trimming took off 3 bases at V and 0 bases at J, with 18 bases between the two ends. Per germline, CDR1 SGHDT and CDR2 YYEEEE. The length of the CDR3 is 18 residues. CDR3 residues: CASSSNRAPGATNEKLFF. CDR3 coding DNA: TGTGCCAGCAGCTCCAACCGGGCCCCGGGAGCAACTAATGAAAAACTGTTTTTT.

This clone came up a few times. The gene calls are TRBV2 and TRBJ2-7; D unclear. From germline, CDR1 is SNHLY and CDR2 FYNNEI. This CDR3 has 13 amino acids. V gave up 4 bases and J gave up 2 bases, with 9 bases separating them. The CDR3 nucleotides read TGTGCCAGCAGTGCTCCAGCTACCTACGAGCAGTACTTC. It translates to CASSAPATYEQYF. The variable domain in full, completed from reference TRBV2 and TRBJ2-7, reads EPEVTQTPSHQVTQMGQEVILRCVPISNHLYFYWYRQILGQKVEFLVSFYNNEISEKSEIFDDQFSVERPDGSNFTLKIRSTKLEDSAMYFCASSAPATYEQYFGPGTRLTVT.

This clone was observed once. The chain uses TRBV5-6 and TRBJ2-3; D uncertain. Germline lookup yields CDR1 SGHDT and CDR2 YYEEEE. Trimming shortened V by 0 bases and J by 1 base, and 9 bases separated the two germline ends. This CDR3 contains 15 residues. The DNA of the CDR3 is TGTGCCAGCAGCTTGGAGGGAAAAGGCACAGATACGCAGTATTTT. Translated, it gives CASSLEGKGTDTQYF.

The V gene is TRBV2, the J gene TRBJ2-2; 7 bases line up with TRBD2. The junction had 8 bases not matched to a gene; V was cut back by 5 bases and J by 5 bases. Germline CDR1 SNHLY, CDR2 FYNNEI. This CDR3 contains 15 residues. The CDR3 reads CASSTSGVGTGELFF. DNA for the CDR3: TGTGCCAGCAGTACGAGCGGGGTAGGAACCGGGGAGCTGTTTTTT. Using reference TRBV2 and TRBJ2-2 for the parts outside the CDR3, the full variable domain is EPEVTQTPSHQVTQMGQEVILRCVPISNHLYFYWYRQILGQKVEFLVSFYNNEISEKSEIFDDQFSVERPDGSNFTLKIRSTKLEDSAMYFCASSTSGVGTGELFFGEGSRLTVL.

This clone has a single count. The chain combines TRBV30 with TRBJ1-2; no clear D gene. The V end lost 3 bases, the J end lost 1 base, and 12 bases lay between the germline ends. The CDR3 extends over 14 amino acids. CDR1 is GTSNPN, CDR2 SVGIG, per germline (reference sequence). Here the CDR3 reads CAWRPWTVNYGYTF. The CDR3 nucleotides are TGTGCCTGGAGGCCCTGGACGGTTAACTATGGCTACACCTTC.

V usage is TRBV10-2 and J usage is TRBJ1-1, with TRBD1 matching over 7 bases. Per the germline V gene, CDR1 is WSHSY and CDR2 is SAAADI. Losses at the gene ends were 7 bases for V and 5 bases for J; bases not matched to a gene: 10. This CDR3 has 14 amino acids. The CDR3 bases are TGCGCCAGCACCGAGAGGGGGCGGGGGACTGAAGCTTTCTTT. Translated: CASTERGRGTEAFF.

The chain joins TRBV30 to TRBJ2-7; the D is unclear. V lost 0 bases and J 6 bases, leaving 15 bases between the germline ends. The CDR3 contains 14 residues. Germline CDR1 reads GTSNPN; CDR2 reads SVGIG (reference sequence). Written as DNA, the CDR3 is TGTGCCTGGAGTGTAGAGGCAGGCAAGGGCGAGCAGTACTTC. Amino acids: CAWSVEAGKGEQYF.

The chain employs TRBV7-9 and TRBJ1-2, with D hard to call. V was shortened by 5 bases and J by 2 bases, with 9 bases between the two germline ends. The length of the CDR3 is 13 residues. Germline CDR1 and CDR2: SEHNR and FQNEAQ (reference sequence). The CDR3 nucleotides are TGTGCCAGCAGCCCGGGATTAAACTATGGCTACACCTTC. Translated, it gives CASSPGLNYGYTF.

The chain is built from TRBV19 and TRBJ1-5; D is unresolved. Trimming left V 1 base short and J 0 bases short, with 10 bases between. Germline CDR1 and CDR2: LNHDA and SQIVND (reference sequence). The CDR3 loop spans 16 amino acids. The DNA for the CDR3 is TGTGCCAGTAGTATAGTTTACGCCGATAGCAATCAGCCCCAGCATTTT. It encodes CASSIVYADSNQPQHF.

J is TRBJ1-2 and V is TRBV5-4; D gene ambiguous. The CDR3 consists of 14 residues. Germline V lookup: CDR1 SGHNT, CDR2 YYREEE (reference sequence). V shed 0 bases and J shed 0 bases, with 6 bases lying between them. The CDR3 reads CASSLEAANYGYTF. CDR3 nucleotides: TGTGCCAGCAGCTTGGAGGCAGCTAACTATGGCTACACCTTC.

The chain links TRBV19 to TRBJ1-5; D uncertain. In germline, CDR1 is LNHDA, CDR2 SQIVND (reference sequence). The ends were cut back, 3 bases at V and 0 bases at J, with 9 bases in the middle. This CDR3 has 15 residues. The CDR3 loop is CASSIKANSNQPQHF. CDR3 coding DNA: TGTGCCAGTAGTATTAAGGCGAATAGCAATCAGCCCCAGCATTTT.

This sequence joins TRBV6-1 and TRBJ2-1; 9 bases are a match to TRBD1. The V gene end was trimmed by 2 bases and the J gene end by 10 bases; junction bases not matched to a gene: 9. The CDR3 runs 15 residues. Per the germline V gene, CDR1 is MNHNS and CDR2 is SASEGT. The CDR3 DNA is TGTGCCAGCAGTGAACACGCAACAGGGGGCCGAGAGCAGTTCTTC. Translation gives CASSEHATGGREQFF.

This clone showed up many times. V usage is TRBV19 and J usage is TRBJ1-5, with D perhaps matching TRBD1 (6 bases). The ends were cut back, 6 bases at V and 8 bases at J, with 14 bases in the middle. The germline gives CDR1 LNHDA, CDR2 SQIVND (reference sequence). This CDR3 is built from 13 residues. CDR3 sequence: CASSPTRGEPQHF. The CDR3 bases are TGTGCCAGTAGCCCGACGAGGGGGGAGCCCCAGCATTTT.

The chain carries TRBV27 and TRBJ2-7; possible D gene TRBD1, 5 bases. V lost 8 bases, J lost 3 bases, and 14 bases lay in between. This CDR3 is built from 13 residues. The germline gives CDR1 MNHEY, CDR2 SMNVEV (reference sequence). CDR3 nucleotide sequence: TGTGCCAGCCGTAGGGGCAACAACTACGAGCAGTACTTC. It codes for CASRRGNNYEQYF.

The J gene is TRBJ2-1, the V gene TRBV5-4, with TRBD2 matching 7 bases. The CDR3 length is 15 residues. V was pared by 9 bases and J by 0 bases, with 9 bases of the junction left unmatched. The germline CDR1 and CDR2 sequences are SGHNT and YYREEE (reference sequence). The CDR3 here is CATSSGRSSYNEQFF. The CDR3 bases are TGTGCCACCTCTAGCGGTCGGAGCTCCTACAATGAGCAGTTCTTC.

The V call is TRBV7-2, the J call TRBJ2-3, with D perhaps TRBD1 or TRBD2 (5 bases each). The CDR3 is made up of 14 amino acids. Germline assignment: CDR1 SGHTA and CDR2 FQGNSA. V gave up 5 bases and J gave up 1 base, with 10 bases separating them. CDR3 sequence reads: CASSLLGGTDTQYF. The CDR3 DNA reads as TGTGCCAGCAGCCTACTAGGGGGCACAGATACGCAGTATTTT.

J is TRBJ2-3 and V is TRBV9; 7 nucleotides agree with TRBD2. Germline CDR1 is SGDLS and CDR2 is YYNGEE. CDR3 length equals 15 residues. V shed 0 bases, J shed 4 bases, and the junction held 5 bases outside the gene matches. CDR3 DNA sequence: TGTGCCAGCAGCGTAGGCCGGGAGGTCGCAGATACGCAGTATTTT. The encoded protein is CASSVGREVADTQYF.

The chain carries TRBV7-9 and TRBJ1-4, with 8 bases identical to TRBD1. V lost 1 base to trimming and J lost 8 bases; unmatched junction nucleotides: 6. The CDR3 covers 15 residues. The germline V gene encodes CDR1 SEHNR and CDR2 FQNEAQ (reference sequence). The CDR3 bases are TGTGCCAGCAGCTTAGGGGACAGGCTGGGAGAAAAACTGTTTTTT. As protein: CASSLGDRLGEKLFF.